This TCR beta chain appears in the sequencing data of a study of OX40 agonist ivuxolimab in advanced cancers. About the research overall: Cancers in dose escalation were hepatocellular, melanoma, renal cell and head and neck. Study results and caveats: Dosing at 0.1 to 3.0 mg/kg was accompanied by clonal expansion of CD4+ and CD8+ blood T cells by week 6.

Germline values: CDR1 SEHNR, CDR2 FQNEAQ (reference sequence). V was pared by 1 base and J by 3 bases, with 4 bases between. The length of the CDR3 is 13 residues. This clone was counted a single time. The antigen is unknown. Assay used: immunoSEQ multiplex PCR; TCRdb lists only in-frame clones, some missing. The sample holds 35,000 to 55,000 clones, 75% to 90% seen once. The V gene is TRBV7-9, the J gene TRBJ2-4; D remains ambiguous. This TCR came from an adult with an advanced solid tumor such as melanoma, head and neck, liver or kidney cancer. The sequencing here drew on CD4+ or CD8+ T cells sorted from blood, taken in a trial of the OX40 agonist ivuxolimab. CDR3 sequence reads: CASSLEGKNIQYF. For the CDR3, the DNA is TGTGCCAGCAGCTTAGAAGGCAAAAACATTCAGTACTTC.